Following are 27 T cell receptor beta chains from one sample sequenced in a study of control samples from healthy donors and cancer patients. The method was immunoSEQ multiplex PCR; TCRdb's version includes in-frame clones alone and lacks a portion of them. The sample consists of about 130,000 clones, around nine tenths of them appearing once. Sequenced: blood. The receptor source for this set is a man aged 45-65 years in good health.

This chain links TRBV6-1 with TRBJ2-4; the D call may be TRBD1 or TRBD2 (5 bases each). The ends were cut back, 2 bases at V and 2 bases at J, with 13 bases in the middle. Germline CDR1 MNHNS, CDR2 SASEGT. CDR3 length equals 16 residues. CDR3 protein: CASSERGDRTKNIQYF. The CDR3 bases are TGTGCCAGCAGTGAAAGAGGGGACCGCACCAAAAACATTCAGTACTTC.

This chain links TRBV7-6 with TRBJ2-5; D perhaps matches TRBD1 (6 bases). The germline V and J ends were trimmed by 4 bases and 1 base, with 10 bases remaining between them. CDR1 is SGHVS, CDR2 FNYEAQ, per germline. This CDR3 region has 14 residues. The CDR3: CASSWDTAQETQYF. Here the CDR3 DNA reads TGTGCCAGCAGCTGGGACACAGCCCAAGAGACCCAGTACTTC.

The chain recombines TRBV6-6 with TRBJ2-2, with TRBD1 as a possible D gene (6 bases). The germline V gene has CDR1 MNHNY and CDR2 SVGAGI (reference sequence). The CDR3 has 15 residues. V dropped 7 bases and J dropped 1 base, with 13 bases sitting between them. CDR3 sequence (DNA): TGTGCCAGCAAGCAATTGACAGGGAACACCGGGGAGCTGTTTTTT. This encodes CASKQLTGNTGELFF.

The DNA of the CDR3 is TGCGCCAGCAGCCAAGGGTGGTTTCAGGGGACCGGGGAGCTGTTTTTT. Protein product: CASSQGWFQGTGELFF. The rearrangement joins TRBV4-1 to TRBJ2-2; a weak D match, TRBD1 (6 bases). Trimming removed 1 base at V and 5 bases at J, with 14 bases between. The CDR3 runs 16 residues. The germline gives CDR1 MGHRA, CDR2 YSYEKL.

The J gene is TRBJ1-1, the V gene TRBV28; TRBD1 is a possible D gene (5 bases). V dropped 6 bases and J dropped 2 bases, with 10 bases sitting between them. Looked up from germline, CDR1 is MDHEN and CDR2 is SYDVKM. This CDR3 comprises 13 residues. CDR3 protein: CASSPGRNTEAFF. The CDR3 nucleotides read TGTGCCAGCAGCCCGGGACGCAACACTGAAGCTTTCTTT.

V usage is TRBV5-6 and J usage is TRBJ2-6; perhaps TRBD1 as D (7 bases). The CDR3 extends over 18 amino acids. CDR1 SGHDT and CDR2 YYEEEE come from the germline V gene. Trimming pared 1 base from V and 3 bases from J, leaving 17 bases between. This chain's CDR3 is CASSLRRAGGYGANVLTF. The CDR3, as DNA: TGTGCCAGCAGCTTGAGGAGGGCAGGGGGATATGGGGCCAACGTCCTGACTTTC. Full variable domain (outside the CDR3, taken from reference TRBV5-6 and TRBJ2-6): DAGVTQSPTHLIKTRGQQVTLRCSPKSGHDTVSWYQQALGQGPQFIFQYYEEEERQRGNFPDRFSGHQFPNYSSELNVNALLLGDSALYLCASSLRRAGGYGANVLTFGAGSRLTVL.

The CDR3 DNA reads TGTGCCAGTAGATCTAGCGGGGGGTCCTCCTACGAGCAGTACTTC. Translating it yields CASRSSGGSSYEQYF. The chain combines TRBV19 with TRBJ2-7, with 11 bases lining up with TRBD2. The germline V gene encodes CDR1 LNHDA and CDR2 SQIVND (reference sequence). There are 15 residues in the CDR3. V was clipped by 6 bases and J by 0 bases; unmatched bases: 4.

The chain combines TRBV11-3 with TRBJ2-3; the D gene is possibly TRBD1 (5 bases). Germline CDR1 is SGHNT and CDR2 is YENEEA. This CDR3 region has 14 residues. V lost 1 base to trimming and J lost 3 bases, with 8 bases between them. The CDR3 DNA reads TGTGCCAGCAGCTTAGGCAGGGTTACAGATACGCAGTATTTT. It encodes CASSLGRVTDTQYF.

This chain uses TRBV11-2 with TRBJ2-3; D is possibly TRBD2 (6 bases). CDR3 length: 14 residues. Germline V lookup: CDR1 SGHAT, CDR2 FQNNGV. V was cut by 5 bases and J by 8 bases, with 17 bases left in between. The CDR3 DNA reads as TGTGCCAGCAGCACCGGGACTGGCGCGGGTACGCAGTATTTT. Translation: CASSTGTGAGTQYF.

The V call is TRBV6-5, the J call TRBJ1-4; D call uncertain. CDR1 and CDR2 (germline): MNHEY, SVGAGI. This CDR3 spans 14 amino acids. V lost 2 bases, J lost 8 bases, and 12 bases lay in between. CDR3 DNA: TGTGCCAGCAGTTACAATCACCGAGGGGAAAAACTGTTTTTT. Translated: CASSYNHRGEKLFF.

V usage is TRBV11-3 and J usage is TRBJ2-7, with D perhaps being TRBD1 or TRBD2 (5 bases each). This CDR3 spans 15 amino acids. Germline V CDR1 and CDR2: SGHNT, YENEEA. With 4 bases removed from V and 2 bases from J, the gap between germline ends came to 15 bases. CDR3 amino acids: CASSWGPGKTYEQYF. The CDR3 region has the DNA TGTGCCAGCAGCTGGGGACCAGGGAAAACCTACGAGCAGTACTTC. Supplemented by reference TRBV11-3 and TRBJ2-7, the full variable domain reads EAGVVQSPRYKIIEKKQPVAFWCNPISGHNTLYWYLQNLGQGPELLIRYENEEAVDDSQLPKDRFSAERLKGVDSTLKIQPAELGDSAVYLCASSWGPGKTYEQYFGPGTRLTVT.

V gene TRBV18 combines with J gene TRBJ1-2, with TRBD1 identical over 8 bases. Germline CDR1 is KGHSH and CDR2 is LQKENI. The CDR3 length is 14 residues. The V gene end was trimmed by 4 bases and the J gene end by 8 bases; junction bases not matched to a gene: 9. The DNA for the CDR3 is TGTGCCAGCTCACAGGACAGGGCCCCATCAGGCTACACCTTC. It is translated as CASSQDRAPSGYTF.

This clone was seen more than once but under ten times. This chain joins TRBV5-6 and TRBJ1-2; D remains unclear. Germline lookup yields CDR1 SGHDT and CDR2 YYEEEE. The CDR3 is made up of 14 amino acids. V dropped 4 bases and J dropped 9 bases, with 19 bases sitting between them. CDR3 sequence reads: CASSPRGLVFSYTF. The CDR3 coding sequence is TGTGCCAGCAGCCCCCGCGGTTTAGTGTTTAGCTACACCTTC.

This chain links TRBV18 with TRBJ2-1; the D gene is possibly TRBD1 (5 bases). CDR1 and CDR2 (germline): KGHSH, LQKENI. Trimming cost V 5 bases and J 0 bases, with 14 bases left between them. This CDR3 has 16 residues. Here the CDR3 DNA reads TGTGCCAGCTCAGAAATGACAGTCAGCTCCTACAATGAGCAGTTCTTC. It codes for CASSEMTVSSYNEQFF.

The chain has TRBV7-2 and TRBJ2-7; D perhaps matches TRBD2 (6 bases). This CDR3 spans 15 amino acids. CDR1 is SGHTA, CDR2 FQGNSA, per germline. V was shortened by 5 bases and J by 6 bases, with 20 bases between the two germline ends. The CDR3, as DNA: TGTGCCAGCAGCCCTCTAACTCCGGGACTCGGCGAGCAGTACTTC. This gives the protein CASSPLTPGLGEQYF.

This chain links TRBV7-3 with TRBJ2-3; TRBD1 aligns across 7 bases. The germline CDR1 and CDR2 sequences are SGHTA and FQGTGA. There are 15 residues in the CDR3. V lost 5 bases, J lost 2 bases, and 7 bases stayed unmatched. CDR3 DNA: TGTGCCAGCAGCCCCGGGACAGCCCTCACAGATACGCAGTATTTT. Translation gives CASSPGTALTDTQYF.

The chain has TRBV9 and TRBJ2-5; 10 nucleotides match TRBD2. CDR3 length: 12 residues. Germline-derived CDR1 and CDR2 are SGDLS and YYNGEE. V shed 6 bases, J shed 5 bases, and the junction held 1 base outside the gene matches. The CDR3 loop is CASNSGGETQYF. CDR3 nucleotides: TGTGCCAGCAATAGCGGGGGGGAGACCCAGTACTTC.

This rearrangement joins TRBV3-1 (or the pseudogene TRBV3-2) to TRBJ2-2; 9 bases are a match to TRBD1. This CDR3 comprises 15 residues. From germline, CDR1 is LGHDT and CDR2 YNNKEL (reference sequence). With V trimmed by 5 bases and J by 1 base, 2 bases remained unmatched. CDR3 region: CASSRGQGNTGELFF. DNA for the CDR3: TGTGCCAGCAGCAGGGGACAGGGGAACACCGGGGAGCTGTTTTTT.

The V call is TRBV28, the J call TRBJ1-1; D is unclear. Germline CDR1 is MDHEN and CDR2 is SYDVKM. Deletions cut 6 bases from V and 1 base from J, with 15 bases between. This CDR3 region has 15 residues. DNA for the CDR3: TGTGCCAGCAGCCCTCAAGGACGGCGGAACACTGAAGCTTTCTTT. Its protein product is CASSPQGRRNTEAFF.

The gene calls are TRBV6-6 and TRBJ1-6, with no clear D. Germline CDR1 reads MNHNY; CDR2 reads SVGAGI (reference sequence). V shed 6 bases and J shed 5 bases, with 5 bases lying between them. CDR3 length equals 12 residues. The CDR3 sequence: CASRSNNSPLHF. The CDR3 region has the DNA TGTGCCAGCAGGTCCAATAATTCACCCCTCCACTTT.

The chain joins TRBV7-3 to TRBJ2-5; unclear D gene. Germline V gene lookup returns CDR1 SGHTA and CDR2 FQGTGA. The ends were cut back, 8 bases at V and 1 base at J, with 11 bases in the middle. The CDR3 is 13 residues long. CDR3 residues: CASSRHSQETQYF. In nucleotides, the CDR3 is TGTGCCAGCTCTAGGCATTCCCAAGAGACCCAGTACTTC.

The chain combines TRBV5-1 with TRBJ2-1; 7 nucleotides match TRBD1. The V and J ends lost 3 bases and 8 bases, in that order; junction bases with no gene match: 2. CDR3 length equals 12 residues. Per germline, CDR1 SGHRS and CDR2 YFSETQ. CDR3 amino acids: CASSYRGDEQFF. As DNA, the CDR3 is TGCGCCAGCAGCTACAGGGGAGATGAGCAGTTCTTC.

The J gene is TRBJ1-4, the V gene TRBV27, with 9 bases aligning to TRBD1. The CDR3 has 16 amino acids. The ends lost 5 bases at V and 7 bases at J; junction bases unmatched: 11. The germline CDR1 and CDR2 sequences are MNHEY and SMNVEV (reference sequence). The CDR3 protein is CASSPTTGGIGEKLFF. In DNA, the CDR3 is TGTGCCAGCAGTCCTACAACAGGGGGCATCGGTGAAAAACTGTTTTTT.

This chain connects TRBV7-6 to TRBJ2-2; a possible D gene is TRBD2 (6 bases). Germline assignment: CDR1 SGHVS and CDR2 FNYEAQ. This CDR3 has 16 residues. V shed 1 base and J shed 4 bases, with 13 bases lying between them. CDR3 residues: CASSLGRDEATGELFF. The CDR3 DNA reads TGTGCCAGCAGCTTAGGGAGGGATGAGGCCACCGGGGAGCTGTTTTTT.

J is TRBJ1-3 and V is TRBV7-6; no definite D call. The V end was cut by 1 base, the J end by 2 bases, with 18 bases between. Germline V gives CDR1 SGHVS, CDR2 FNYEAQ. The CDR3 has 18 amino acids. The CDR3 is CASSLGVPEMIPGNTIYF. CDR3 nucleotide sequence: TGTGCCAGCAGCTTAGGGGTCCCAGAAATGATACCTGGAAACACCATATATTTT. Full variable domain (outside the CDR3, taken from reference TRBV7-6 and TRBJ1-3): GAGVSQSPRYKVTKRGQDVALRCDPISGHVSLYWYRQALGQGPEFLTYFNYEAQQDKSGLPNDRFSAERPEGSISTLTIQRTEQRDSAMYRCASSLGVPEMIPGNTIYFGEGSWLTVV.

The gene calls are TRBV4-1 and TRBJ2-5; D perhaps matches TRBD2 (6 bases). V was cut by 4 bases and J by 1 base, with 10 bases left in between. Per germline, CDR1 MGHRA and CDR2 YSYEKL. The CDR3 runs 14 residues. DNA for the CDR3: TGCGCCAGCAGCCGTCAGACTAGCCAAGAGACCCAGTACTTC. Translation gives CASSRQTSQETQYF.

The chain links TRBV4-1 to TRBJ2-2; 8 bases are a match to TRBD1. The germline CDR1 and CDR2 sequences are MGHRA and YSYEKL. V shed 6 bases, J shed 0 bases, and the junction held 3 bases outside the gene matches. The CDR3 length is 15 residues. The chain's CDR3 is CASRPDRANTGELFF. DNA of the CDR3: TGCGCCAGCAGGCCGGACAGGGCGAACACCGGGGAGCTGTTTTTT.